The clone carrying this TCR beta chain was observed a few times. Its target is not known. This CDR3 has 15 amino acids. From germline, CDR1 is SGHTS and CDR2 YDEGEE. Trimming cost V 5 bases and J 5 bases; bases outside gene matches: 10. Once obtained from cultured CD4+ T cells, the DNA was sequenced using the Oncomine TCR Beta short-read assay. Investigators obtained genomic DNA by extraction from cultured CD4+ T cells. Using its own MiXCR run on the PCR reads, TCRdb lists one record per CDR3 protein. Altogether about 7,600 distinct CDR3 sequences are present, around a third being singletons, with the ten largest covering over 11%. The treatment denotes: approximately nine-day PBMC culture with coronavirus spike peptide pools or control peptides (ViraFEST assay). It was before the COVID-19 pandemic (2011-2018) that the unexposed donor's CD4+ T cells were collected. The source of the sample is a study of vaccination and CD4 T cells after COVID-19.

Specimen: CD4+ T cells from blood, cultured in vitro. The sequence came from a human donor in good health. This sequence joins TRBV5-8 and TRBJ2-7; 10 bases map to TRBD1. CDR3: CASSLWTGGFNEQYF. The CDR3 region has the DNA TGTGCCAGCAGTTTATGGACAGGGGGTTTTAACGAGCAGTACTTC.